A single sample gave rise to the 19 T cell receptor beta chains below, sequenced in a study of beta chain features in type 1 diabetes. cDNA synthesis used the whole RNA isolate, giving expressed TCRB sequences. TCRdb's copy holds only in-frame clones and misses some; the assay was immunoSEQ multiplex PCR. The sample shows hundreds of thousands of clones, 10% to 15% of them seen only once. The sample consisted of naive CD4+ T cells from blood. The receptors were sampled from a man between 18 and 35 years old in good health.

This clone was picked up a small number of times. J is TRBJ2-1 and V is TRBV9, with 10 bases matching TRBD2. The germline gives CDR1 SGDLS, CDR2 YYNGEE. The V gene end was trimmed by 3 bases and the J gene end by 10 bases; junction bases not matched to a gene: 4. The CDR3 consists of 13 residues. CDR3 loop: CASSASGSKEQFF. CDR3 sequence (DNA): TGTGCCAGCAGCGCTAGCGGGAGCAAAGAGCAGTTCTTC.

J is TRBJ2-1 and V is TRBV2, with D unresolved. Looked up from germline, CDR1 is SNHLY and CDR2 is FYNNEI. CDR3 length: 13 residues. V was shortened by 6 bases and J by 1 base, with 7 bases between the two germline ends. This CDR3 is CASSPGSYNEQFF. The CDR3 nucleotides read TGTGCCAGCAGCCCAGGTTCCTACAATGAGCAGTTCTTC.

This clone was counted only a few times. The chain carries TRBV11-1 and TRBJ2-5; D possibly corresponds to TRBD1 (5 bases). Trimming took 1 base from V and 5 from J, leaving 5 bases between them. Germline values: CDR1 SGHAT, CDR2 FQDESV (reference sequence). CDR3 length: 12 amino acids. CDR3 DNA sequence: TGTGCCAGCAGCTTAGACAGGGAGACCCAGTACTTC. It specifies CASSLDRETQYF.

The rearrangement joins TRBV7-2 to TRBJ2-7; possible D gene TRBD2, 6 bases. Trimming shortened V by 5 bases and J by 1 base, and 21 bases separated the two germline ends. This CDR3 comprises 17 residues. Germline-derived CDR1 and CDR2 are SGHTA and FQGNSA. DNA of the CDR3: TGTGCCAGCAGCGGTGCTTCCCGGGGGAAATCATCCTACGAGCAGTACTTC. It yields the protein CASSGASRGKSSYEQYF.

The rearrangement links TRBV2 to TRBJ2-5, with TRBD2 identical over 7 bases. With 7 bases clipped from V and 5 bases from J, the junction kept 4 bases outside the gene matches. CDR3 length equals 12 residues. The germline CDR1 and CDR2 sequences are SNHLY and FYNNEI. The CDR3 loop is CASKRDQETQYF. DNA for the CDR3: TGTGCCAGCAAGCGGGATCAGGAGACCCAGTACTTC.

The genes are TRBV6-5 and TRBJ2-1; 9 bases fit TRBD2. The CDR3 runs to 16 residues. Germline CDR1 and CDR2: MNHEY and SVGAGI. With 4 bases clipped from V and 1 base from J, the junction kept 5 bases outside the gene matches. Here the CDR3 DNA reads TGTGCCAGCAGTTGGAGTAGCGGGGGTTCCTACAATGAGCAGTTCTTC. Translation gives CASSWSSGGSYNEQFF.

This clone was recorded a few times. The rearrangement uses TRBV5-4 and TRBJ1-2; D may be TRBD1 (6 bases). Germline V gene sequence: CDR1 SGHNT, CDR2 YYREEE (reference sequence). The CDR3 has 14 residues. Trimming pared 0 bases from V and 0 bases from J, leaving 6 bases between. CDR3 amino acids: CASSLDRANYGYTF. As DNA, the CDR3 is TGTGCCAGCAGCTTGGACAGGGCTAACTATGGCTACACCTTC.

This clone was observed a handful of times. The V and J genes are TRBV7-3 and TRBJ2-2; D gene unclear. The CDR3 covers 14 residues. CDR1 SGHTA and CDR2 FQGTGA come from the germline V gene. The V gene lost 0 bases and the J gene lost 6 bases, with 8 bases spanning the gap. CDR3 DNA sequence: TGTGCCAGCAGCTTAACGGGTAGCCCCGGGGAGCTGTTTTTT. Translated, it gives CASSLTGSPGELFF.

This clone showed up just a few times. This sample also contains other DNA sequences that code for the same CDR3. The V call is TRBV7-6, the J call TRBJ2-7; TRBD1 aligns across 10 bases. V shed 1 base and J 3 bases; nucleotides not matched to a gene: 3. Germline assignment: CDR1 SGHVS and CDR2 FNYEAQ. There are 15 residues in the CDR3. CDR3 sequence: CASSLGGTGVYEQYF. The DNA for the CDR3 is TGTGCCAGCAGCTTAGGAGGGACAGGGGTCTACGAGCAGTACTTC.

The chain links TRBV29-1 to TRBJ2-6; D possibly corresponds to TRBD2 (6 bases). V lost 3 bases and J 1 base, leaving 7 bases between the germline ends. CDR3 length equals 14 residues. CDR1 and CDR2 from the germline V gene are SQVTM and ANQGSEA. The CDR3 bases are TGCAGCGTTGACGGAGGGTCTGGGGCCAACGTCCTGACTTTC. It yields the protein CSVDGGSGANVLTF.

This chain connects TRBV19 to TRBJ1-5; no clear D gene. CDR3 length: 13 residues. CDR1 and CDR2 from the germline V gene are LNHDA and SQIVND (reference sequence). Trimming took off 3 bases at V and 11 bases at J, with 14 bases between the two ends. The CDR3 is CASSIGPARAQHF. CDR3 DNA: TGTGCCAGTAGTATTGGACCGGCGAGGGCCCAGCATTTT.

The sample holds a few counts of this clone. This chain joins TRBV4-1 and TRBJ1-5, with a weak D call TRBD1 (6 bases). The CDR3 length is 13 residues. CDR1 and CDR2 (germline): MGHRA, YSYEKL. The V end lost 4 bases, the J end lost 7 bases, and 11 bases lay between the germline ends. The CDR3 DNA follows: TGCGCCAGCAGCCCCAGGGGTTGGCAGCCCCAGCATTTT. It yields the protein CASSPRGWQPQHF.

The table lists this clone with a few counts. The genes are TRBV27 and TRBJ2-2; 7 bases fit TRBD1. The germline V gene has CDR1 MNHEY and CDR2 SMNVEV (reference sequence). The CDR3 spans 13 residues. Germline trimming cut 6 bases from V and 6 bases from J; bases unmatched to any gene: 4. The CDR3 sequence is CASRVTGSGELFF. Written as DNA, the CDR3 is TGTGCCAGCAGAGTGACAGGGTCCGGGGAGCTGTTTTTT.

The V gene is TRBV6-5, the J gene TRBJ1-2; TRBD1 aligns across 9 bases. CDR1 is MNHEY and CDR2 is SVGAGI in the germline V gene. V shed 0 bases, J shed 3 bases, and the junction held 2 bases outside the gene matches. This CDR3 region has 15 residues. CDR3 loop: CASSYSTGGDYGYTF. Here the CDR3 DNA reads TGTGCCAGCAGTTACTCGACAGGGGGTGACTATGGCTACACCTTC.

The chain links TRBV5-4 to TRBJ2-5, with D possibly matching TRBD2 (6 bases). The CDR3 is 16 amino acids. Trimming pared 0 bases from V and 3 bases from J, leaving 15 bases between. Germline V gene sequence: CDR1 SGHNT, CDR2 YYREEE (reference sequence). The CDR3 is CASSLEIWASEETQYF. For the CDR3, the DNA is TGTGCCAGCAGCTTGGAAATCTGGGCTAGCGAAGAGACCCAGTACTTC.

This clone has a handful of counts. The rearrangement joins TRBV10-3 to TRBJ1-3; D may be TRBD1 (5 bases). This CDR3 spans 16 amino acids. Germline CDR1 and CDR2: ENHRY and SYGVKD. V was cut by 3 bases and J by 0 bases, with 12 bases left in between. CDR3 residues: CAISDPRAVSGNTIYF. For the CDR3, the DNA is TGTGCCATCAGTGATCCCAGGGCTGTCTCTGGAAACACCATATATTTT.

The J gene is TRBJ1-1, the V gene TRBV19, with 8 bases lining up with TRBD1. The CDR3 is 15 amino acids. Germline trimming cut 3 bases from V and 0 bases from J; bases unmatched to any gene: 3. Germline CDR1 LNHDA, CDR2 SQIVND (reference sequence). CDR3 sequence reads: CASSIPTGVNTEAFF. As DNA, the CDR3 is TGTGCCAGTAGTATCCCGACAGGGGTGAACACTGAAGCTTTCTTT. Complete variable domain (other parts from reference TRBV19 and TRBJ1-1): DGGITQSPKYLFRKEGQNVTLSCEQNLNHDAMYWYRQDPGQGLRLIYYSQIVNDFQKGDIAEGYSVSREKKESFPLTVTSAQKNPTAFYLCASSIPTGVNTEAFFGQGTRLTVV.

This clone was recorded a few times. This chain connects TRBV28 to TRBJ1-2; the D gene is possibly TRBD1 (5 bases). V lost 3 bases, J lost 3 bases, and 11 bases lay in between. The CDR3 is made up of 14 amino acids. Germline-derived CDR1 and CDR2 are MDHEN and SYDVKM. CDR3 sequence reads: CASSFGGGDYGYTF. CDR3 sequence (DNA): TGTGCCAGCAGTTTTGGGGGGGGAGACTATGGCTACACCTTC.

The chain has TRBV18 and TRBJ2-1, with 13 bases that match TRBD2. The V gene end was trimmed by 3 bases and the J gene end by 6 bases; junction bases not matched to a gene: 14. The CDR3 is made up of 19 amino acids. Per germline, CDR1 KGHSH and CDR2 LQKENI. The CDR3: CASSPSGTSGTYGGNEQFF. The CDR3, as DNA: TGTGCCAGCTCACCGTCCGGGACTAGCGGGACGTATGGTGGCAATGAGCAGTTCTTC.